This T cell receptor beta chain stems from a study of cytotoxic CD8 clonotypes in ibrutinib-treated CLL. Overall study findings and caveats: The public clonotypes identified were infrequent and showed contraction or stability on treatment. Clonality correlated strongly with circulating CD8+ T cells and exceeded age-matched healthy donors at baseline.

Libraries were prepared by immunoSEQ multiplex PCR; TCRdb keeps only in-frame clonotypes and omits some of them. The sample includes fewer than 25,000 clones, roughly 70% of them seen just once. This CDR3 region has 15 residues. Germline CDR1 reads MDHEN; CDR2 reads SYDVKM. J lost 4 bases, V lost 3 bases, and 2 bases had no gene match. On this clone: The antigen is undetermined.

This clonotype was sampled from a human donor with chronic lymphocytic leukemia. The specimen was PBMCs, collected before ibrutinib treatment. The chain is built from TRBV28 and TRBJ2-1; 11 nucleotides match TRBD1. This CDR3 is CASSLDRGRYNEQFF. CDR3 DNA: TGTGCCAGCAGTTTGGACAGGGGGCGTTACAATGAGCAGTTCTTC.